One sample yielded the 19 T cell receptor beta chains listed below, sequenced in a study of CD8+CD57+ T cells in acquired aplastic anemia. Investigators profiled TCR beta VDJ and CDR3 from genomic DNA template. Via MiXCR, TCRdb re-called the reads, giving one row per CDR3 protein. Of some 120,000 distinct CDR3 sequences listed, 30% to 45% are singletons. Selection for sequencing was limited to patients who had shown CD8+CD57+ cell expansion by flow cytometry. Sequencing input: sorted CD4+, CD8+, or CD8+CD57+ T cells (not recorded which) from PBMCs. Receptor source: a human donor with aplastic anemia.

V usage is TRBV15 and J usage is TRBJ2-7, with D possibly being TRBD1 (6 bases). The V gene lost 0 bases and the J gene lost 2 bases, with 14 bases spanning the gap. This CDR3 is 16 amino acids long. Germline V CDR1 and CDR2: LNHNV, YYDKDF (reference sequence). The CDR3 region is CATSRDLDSWTYEQYF. The CDR3 DNA reads as TGTGCCACCAGCAGAGATCTGGACAGCTGGACCTACGAGCAGTACTTC.

The rearrangement joins TRBV10-1 to TRBJ2-2; no reliable D call. V gave up 6 bases and J gave up 2 bases, with 7 bases separating them. From germline, CDR1 is WNHNN and CDR2 SYGVQD (reference sequence). The CDR3 spans 13 residues. The CDR3 DNA reads as TGCGCCAGCAGCGAGACAAACACCGGGGAGCTGTTTTTT. Its protein is CASSETNTGELFF.

This sequence joins TRBV19 and TRBJ2-1; 7 bases agree with TRBD1. The CDR3 has 15 residues. Germline V gene data show CDR1 as LNHDA and CDR2 as SQIVND (reference sequence). The V segment lost 10 bases and the J segment 0 bases; nucleotides outside the gene matches: 9. The CDR3 loop is CATLDRDSSYNEQFF. The CDR3 DNA reads TGTGCCACACTCGACCGGGACAGCTCCTACAATGAGCAGTTCTTC.

This clonotype was picked up many times. The CDR3 region has the DNA TGTGCCAGCACAGAGGGTTACATCACAGATACGCAGTATTTT. Translating it yields CASTEGYITDTQYF. The gene calls are TRBV9 and TRBJ2-3; D possibly corresponds to TRBD2 (5 bases). From germline, CDR1 is SGDLS and CDR2 YYNGEE. Deletions cut 6 bases from V and 2 bases from J, with 13 bases between. The CDR3 is 14 residues long.

The J gene is TRBJ1-5, the V gene TRBV27; D remains ambiguous. Trimming removed 5 bases from V and 2 bases from J, with 13 bases in between. Looked up from germline, CDR1 is MNHEY and CDR2 is SMNVEV (reference sequence). The CDR3 length is 15 residues. CDR3: CASSPRGSGNQPQHF. For the CDR3, the DNA is TGTGCCAGCAGTCCGCGAGGGTCTGGCAATCAGCCCCAGCATTTT.

The chain joins TRBV20-1 to TRBJ2-7, with a weak D call TRBD2 (6 bases). CDR1 and CDR2 from the germline V gene are DFQATT and SNEGSKA (reference sequence). The CDR3 loop spans 11 amino acids. Trimming removed 6 bases at V and 3 bases at J, with 9 bases between. In DNA, the CDR3 is TGCAGTGCAACGGGGGTCTACGAGCAGTACTTC. Translated, it gives CSATGVYEQYF.

This chain joins TRBV11-2 and TRBJ1-2; TRBD1 might be the D (6 bases). With 4 bases removed from V and 8 bases from J, the gap between germline ends came to 17 bases. The CDR3 covers 14 residues. The V gene's germline CDR1 is SGHAT and CDR2 FQNNGV. In nucleotides, the CDR3 is TGTGCCAGCAGCTCGACAAGCAGGGGTTGGGGCTACACCTTC. It is translated as CASSSTSRGWGYTF.

Turning to this clonotype: Being one base from a much bigger clone, this may be a read error. The chain is built from TRBV7-9 and TRBJ2-2; weak D call: TRBD1 (6 bases). Germline V CDR1 and CDR2: SEHNR, FQNEAQ (reference sequence). The CDR3 runs 13 residues. This CDR3 reads CAGSFTGTGELFF. DNA for the CDR3: TGTGCCGGCAGCTTTACAGGGACCGGGGAGCTGTTTTTT.

This clonotype has more than one count but fewer than ten. At one end, the junction sequence differs from germline, possibly due to a read error. V usage is TRBV25-1 and J usage is TRBJ1-6; D is uncertain. CDR3 length: 13 residues. Germline CDR1 MGHDK, CDR2 SYGVNS. The chain's CDR3 is CARSVARDSPLHF. The CDR3 DNA reads TGTGCCCGCAGTGTTGCCCGTGATTCACCCCTCCACTTT.

This clonotype was seen just once. The rearrangement joins TRBV10-2 to TRBJ1-3; tentative D call: TRBD1 (5 bases). This CDR3 is 17 amino acids long. V lost 2 bases, J lost 3 bases, and 17 bases lay in between. Germline CDR1 and CDR2: WSHSY and SAAADI. The chain's CDR3 is CASSEGQGASVGNTIYF. The CDR3 coding sequence is TGCGCCAGCAGTGAGGGCCAGGGAGCATCCGTTGGAAACACCATATATTTT.

This clonotype appeared many times. V gene TRBV12-3 or TRBV12-4 combines with J gene TRBJ2-7, with D unresolved. V lost 2 bases, J lost 0 bases, and 11 bases lay in between. The CDR3 totals 15 residues. The CDR3 coding sequence is TGTGCCAGCAGTTTACGTCCGGGTTCCTCCTACGAGCAGTACTTC. Translation: CASSLRPGSSYEQYF.

The rearrangement links TRBV11-2 to TRBJ2-5; D is perhaps TRBD2 (5 bases). The CDR3 is made up of 12 amino acids. The V gene's germline CDR1 is SGHAT and CDR2 FQNNGV. With 0 bases removed from V and 7 bases from J, the gap between germline ends came to 6 bases. CDR3 protein: CASSLDEGTQYF. The DNA for the CDR3 is TGTGCCAGCAGCTTAGATGAGGGGACCCAGTACTTC.

This clonotype has at least ten counts. The chain has TRBV19 and TRBJ2-7; 7 nucleotides match TRBD2. The CDR3 length is 16 residues. V gave up 1 base and J gave up 2 bases; unmatched junction bases: 8. Germline values: CDR1 LNHDA, CDR2 SQIVND (reference sequence). The CDR3 protein is CASSIALGGGPYEQYF. The CDR3, as DNA: TGTGCCAGTAGTATAGCCTTGGGCGGGGGACCCTACGAGCAGTACTTC. The variable domain in full, completed from reference TRBV19 and TRBJ2-7, reads DGGITQSPKYLFRKEGQNVTLSCEQNLNHDAMYWYRQDPGQGLRLIYYSQIVNDFQKGDIAEGYSVSREKKESFPLTVTSAQKNPTAFYLCASSIALGGGPYEQYFGPGTRLTVT.

The sample holds many counts of this clonotype. This chain connects TRBV20-1 to TRBJ1-1; D is perhaps TRBD1 (6 bases). The CDR3 has 12 residues. Per germline, CDR1 DFQATT and CDR2 SNEGSKA (reference sequence). The V end was cut by 2 bases, the J end by 9 bases, with 13 bases between. In DNA, the CDR3 is TGCAGTGCTAGAAGGGGGGAAAGTCAAGCTTTCTTT. It is translated as CSARRGESQAFF.

This clonotype was observed at least ten times. The germline gene is not matched at one end of the junction; a read error may be the cause. This rearrangement joins TRBV10-2 to TRBJ1-2, with TRBD1 matching over 9 bases. The CDR3 is 16 amino acids. Germline CDR1 is WSHSY and CDR2 is SAAADI. In DNA, the CDR3 is TGCGCCAGCAGACCGGGACAGGGCATGCCTAAGTATGGCTACACCTTC. Translated, it gives CASRPGQGMPKYGYTF.

The chain recombines TRBV29-1 with TRBJ2-7, with TRBD1 identical over 7 bases. Losses at the gene ends were 4 bases for V and 3 bases for J; bases not matched to a gene: 6. Per germline, CDR1 SQVTM and CDR2 ANQGSEA. The CDR3 runs to 13 residues. CDR3 sequence reads: CSVGEGQYYEQYF. DNA of the CDR3: TGCAGCGTTGGTGAGGGACAGTACTACGAGCAGTACTTC.

This clonotype occurred many times. The chain has TRBV5-1 and TRBJ1-1; D possibly corresponds to TRBD1 (5 bases). CDR1 SGHRS and CDR2 YFSETQ come from the germline V gene. The germline V and J ends were trimmed by 4 bases and 3 bases, with 16 bases remaining between them. This CDR3 has 15 residues. This chain's CDR3 is CASSRGTSADTEAFF. The CDR3 DNA is TGCGCCAGCAGCCGGGGGACCTCGGCGGACACTGAAGCTTTCTTT.

The sample holds many counts of this clonotype. The chain recombines TRBV5-5 with TRBJ1-1, with a weak D call TRBD1 (6 bases). Germline V gene lookup returns CDR1 SGHKS and CDR2 YYEKEE (reference sequence). V was cut by 4 bases and J by 10 bases, with 17 bases left in between. This CDR3 contains 13 residues. CDR3 region: CASSSPGVEGAFF. Written as DNA, the CDR3 is TGTGCCAGCAGCAGCCCAGGGGTTGAGGGAGCTTTCTTT.

This clonotype was observed at least ten times. V usage is TRBV6-1 and J usage is TRBJ1-3; no clear D. V was shortened by 7 bases and J by 2 bases, with 9 bases between the two germline ends. Germline V gene sequence: CDR1 MNHNS, CDR2 SASEGT. The CDR3 consists of 13 residues. The CDR3 DNA is TGTGCCAGCACTCCTGAGACTGGAAACACCATATATTTT. Its protein is CASTPETGNTIYF.